One sample yielded the 4 T cell receptor beta chains listed below, sequenced in a study of human thymus T cells. Resections were taken during corrective heart surgery, and the thymus tissue came from these. TCRdb's copy holds only in-frame clones and misses some; the assay was immunoSEQ multiplex PCR. The table lists tens of thousands of clones, just over 95% of them singletons. The material sequenced was thymus tissue. Source of these receptors: a boy under three years old with a congenital heart defect but otherwise immunologically healthy.

This clone was counted once. This sequence joins TRBV7-3 and TRBJ1-2, with D possibly being TRBD1 (6 bases). V dropped 5 bases and J dropped 2 bases, with 15 bases sitting between them. From germline, CDR1 is SGHTA and CDR2 FQGTGA. This CDR3 has 15 residues. CDR3 coding DNA: TGTGCCAGCAGCCCTAAAGGGGGAGCCAACTATGGCTACACCTTC. This encodes CASSPKGGANYGYTF.

This chain uses TRBV6-5 with TRBJ1-4; D gene ambiguous. The CDR3 is made up of 14 amino acids. Between the trimmed V and J ends, which lost 2 bases and 7 bases, there was a span of 11 bases. Germline V gene data show CDR1 as MNHEY and CDR2 as SVGAGI. CDR3 protein: CASSYRTPSEKLFF. DNA for the CDR3: TGTGCCAGCAGTTACCGGACTCCGAGTGAAAAACTGTTTTTT.

The gene calls are TRBV7-9 and TRBJ2-3; 7 bases map to TRBD2. With V trimmed by 5 bases and J by 2 bases, 4 bases remained unmatched. CDR3 length equals 14 residues. In germline, CDR1 is SEHNR, CDR2 FQNEAQ (reference sequence). This chain's CDR3 is CASSNGLVTDTQYF. In DNA, the CDR3 is TGTGCCAGCAGCAACGGACTAGTCACAGATACGCAGTATTTT.

The rearrangement joins TRBV28 to TRBJ1-2; D unclear. There are 15 residues in the CDR3. V dropped 2 bases and J dropped 4 bases, with 14 bases sitting between them. Germline CDR1 and CDR2: MDHEN and SYDVKM. As DNA, the CDR3 is TGTGCCAGCAGTTTAGCGCCGGACGAAGCCTATGGCTACACCTTC. The encoded protein is CASSLAPDEAYGYTF.